This TCR beta chain was obtained from a study of T cell responses to AZD1222 COVID-19 vaccine. Study-level points and caveats: Only after the peak T cell response were repertoires sampled.

Pooled samples include second doses given at about 4 or 12 weeks. The CDR3 has 18 amino acids. Germline V gene sequence: CDR1 SGHTA, CDR2 FQGTGA. V shed 2 bases, J shed 3 bases, and the junction held 15 bases outside the gene matches. Clones were read by immunoSEQ multiplex PCR, and TCRdb kept only the in-frame ones, dropping some. Of nearly 90,000 clones listed, about 88% are singletons. To note about this clone: Its antigen is as yet unknown.

The TCR originated in an adult who received the AZD1222 COVID-19 vaccine. Sequenced here: peripheral blood, sampled 28 days after the second AZD1222 dose. The chain couples TRBV7-3 to TRBJ1-2; 7 nucleotides line up with TRBD1. CDR3 loop: CASSLFILRQGKDYGYTF. CDR3 nucleotide sequence: TGTGCCAGCAGCTTATTCATACTCAGACAGGGTAAGGACTATGGCTACACCTTC.